This TCR beta chain was recorded in a study of blood T cell repertoires in COVID-19. About the research overall: Some COVID-19 samples were acute and others convalescent; all came from the United States, Italy and Spain. In each case, the material was cDNA or gDNA derived from T cells, B-cell-depleted T cells, or PBMCs.

Trimming at V came to 2 bases and at J to 5 bases, leaving 9 bases not matched to a gene. The CDR3 is made up of 16 amino acids. From germline, CDR1 is SEHNR and CDR2 FQNEAQ (reference sequence). Per the original methods: Nucleated cell number was recorded as an estimate derived from reference gene primer amplification. Libraries were prepared by immunoSEQ multiplex PCR; TCRdb keeps only in-frame clonotypes and omits some of them. The V and J calls and clone size come from that table; D and trimming were worked out from the DNA. The sample has tens of thousands of clones; roughly 90% are singletons. The TCR was taken from a man between 50 and 59 years old with acute or convalescent COVID-19. The rearrangement joins TRBV7-9 to TRBJ2-1, with 7 bases aligning to TRBD2. Sequences were obtained from peripheral blood. CDR3 amino acids: CASSLNPWGGHNEQFF. The CDR3 bases are TGTGCCAGCAGCTTAAATCCGTGGGGAGGGCACAATGAGCAGTTCTTC.